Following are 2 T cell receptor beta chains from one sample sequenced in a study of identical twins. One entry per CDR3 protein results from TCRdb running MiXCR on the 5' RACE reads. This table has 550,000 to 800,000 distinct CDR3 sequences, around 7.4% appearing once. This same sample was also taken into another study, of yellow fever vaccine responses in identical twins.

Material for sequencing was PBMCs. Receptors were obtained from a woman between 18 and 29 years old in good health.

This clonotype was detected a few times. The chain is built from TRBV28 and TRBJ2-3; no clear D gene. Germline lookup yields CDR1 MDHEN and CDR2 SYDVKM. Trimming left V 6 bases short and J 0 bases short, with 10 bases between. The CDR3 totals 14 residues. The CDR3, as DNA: TGTGCCAGCAGCCTCTTTGGAAGCACAGATACGCAGTATTTT. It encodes CASSLFGSTDTQYF.

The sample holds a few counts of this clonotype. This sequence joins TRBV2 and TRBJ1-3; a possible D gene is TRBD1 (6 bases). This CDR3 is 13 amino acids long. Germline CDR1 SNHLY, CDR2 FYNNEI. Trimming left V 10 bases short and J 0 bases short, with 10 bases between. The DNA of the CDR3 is TGTGCCAACAGGGAGAGCTCTGGAAACACCATATATTTT. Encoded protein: CANRESSGNTIYF. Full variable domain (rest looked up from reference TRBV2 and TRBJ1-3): EPEVTQTPSHQVTQMGQEVILRCVPISNHLYFYWYRQILGQKVEFLVSFYNNEISEKSEIFDDQFSVERPDGSNFTLKIRSTKLEDSAMYFCANRESSGNTIYFGEGSWLTVV.